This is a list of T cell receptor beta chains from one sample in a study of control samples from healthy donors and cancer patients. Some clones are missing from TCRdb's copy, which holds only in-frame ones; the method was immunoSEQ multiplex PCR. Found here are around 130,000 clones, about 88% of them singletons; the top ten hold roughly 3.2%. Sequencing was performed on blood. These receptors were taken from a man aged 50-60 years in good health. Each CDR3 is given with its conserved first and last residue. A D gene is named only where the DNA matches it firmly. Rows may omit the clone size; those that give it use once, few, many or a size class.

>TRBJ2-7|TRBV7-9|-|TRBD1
CASSPAVDRENF
TGTGCCAGCAGCCCCGCCGTGGACAGGGAAAACTTC
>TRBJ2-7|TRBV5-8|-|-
CASSLVVADHYEQYF
TGTGCCAGCAGCTTGGTGGTTGCCGATCACTACGAGCAGTACTTC
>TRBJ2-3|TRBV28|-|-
CASHELESTDTQYF
TGTGCCAGCCACGAATTGGAAAGCACAGATACGCAGTATTTT
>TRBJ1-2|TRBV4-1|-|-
CASSFGGGGYTF
TGCGCCAGCAGCTTCGGAGGTGGTGGCTACACCTTC
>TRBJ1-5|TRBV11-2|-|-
CASSQDNQPQHF
TGTGCCAGCAGCCAGGACAATCAGCCCCAGCATTTT
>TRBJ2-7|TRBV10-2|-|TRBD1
CASSEADRAYEQYF
TGCGCCAGCAGTGAGGCGGACAGGGCCTACGAGCAGTACTTC
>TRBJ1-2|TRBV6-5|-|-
CASSSRRSYGYTF
TGTGCCAGCAGTTCCAGACGGTCCTATGGCTACACCTTC
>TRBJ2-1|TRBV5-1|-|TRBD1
CASIPDTGTGARDEQFF
TGCGCCAGCATTCCAGATACCGGGACAGGGGCCCGGGATGAGCAGTTCTTC
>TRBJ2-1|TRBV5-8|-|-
CASSRTAEHNEQFF
TGTGCCAGCAGCAGGACAGCGGAACACAATGAGCAGTTCTTC
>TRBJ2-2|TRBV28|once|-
CASSSGPAGFNTGELFF
TGTGCCAGCAGTTCCGGACCGGCGGGATTTAACACCGGGGAGCTGTTTTTT
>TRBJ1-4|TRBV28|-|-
CASTRRRNEKLFF
TGTGCCAGCACTCGGAGAAGGAATGAAAAACTGTTTTTT
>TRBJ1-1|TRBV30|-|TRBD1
CAWRPTGGEAFF
TGTGCCTGGAGACCGACAGGGGGCGAAGCTTTCTTT
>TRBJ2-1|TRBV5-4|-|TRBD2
CASRTGGNSYNEQFF
TGTGCCAGCAGAACGGGGGGGAACTCCTACAATGAGCAGTTCTTC
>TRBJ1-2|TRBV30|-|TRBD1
CAWSFNRQGSGYTF
TGTGCCTGGAGTTTTAACCGACAGGGATCGGGCTACACCTTC
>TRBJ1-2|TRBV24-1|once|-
CATSDPTDSYPYGYTF
TGTGCCACCAGTGACCCGACCGACTCCTACCCATATGGCTACACCTTC
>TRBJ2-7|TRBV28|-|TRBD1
CASSPPDRDYEQYF
TGTGCCAGCAGTCCCCCGGACAGGGACTACGAGCAGTACTTC
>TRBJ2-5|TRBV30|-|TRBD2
CAWGGLAGAQETQYF
TGTGCCTGGGGGGGCCTAGCGGGGGCCCAAGAGACCCAGTACTTC
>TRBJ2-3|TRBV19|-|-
CASSITGTDTQYF
TGTGCCAGTAGTATAACGGGCACAGATACGCAGTATTTT
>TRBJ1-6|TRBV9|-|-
CASRGESSYNSPLHF
TGTGCCAGCAGGGGGGAAAGCTCCTATAATTCACCCCTCCACTTT
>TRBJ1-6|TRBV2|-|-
CASSEEQGNSPLHF
TGTGCCAGCAGTGAGGAACAGGGAAATTCACCCCTCCACTTT
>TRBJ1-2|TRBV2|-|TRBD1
CASSEDRDYGYTF
TGTGCCAGCAGTGAGGACAGGGACTATGGCTACACCTTC
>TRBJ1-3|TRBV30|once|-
CAWSVLGASGNTIYF
TGTGCCTGGAGTGTATTGGGGGCATCTGGAAACACCATATATTTT
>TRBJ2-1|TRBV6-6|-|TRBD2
CASSSGTSGRGDEQFF
TGTGCCAGCAGCTCCGGGACTAGCGGGAGGGGGGATGAGCAGTTCTTC
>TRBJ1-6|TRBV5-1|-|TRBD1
CASSYIPGGRIFSPLHF
TGCGCCAGCAGTTATATTCCAGGGGGCAGAATATTTTCACCCCTCCACTTT
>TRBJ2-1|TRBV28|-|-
CASSLPPRVNEQFF
TGTGCCAGCAGTCTCCCTCCTCGGGTCAATGAGCAGTTCTTC
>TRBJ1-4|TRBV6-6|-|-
CASSYSRRRNEKLFF
TGTGCCAGCAGTTACTCGAGGAGGAGGAATGAAAAACTGTTTTTT
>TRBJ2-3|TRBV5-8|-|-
CASSWTDTQYF
TGTGCCAGCAGCTGGACAGATACGCAGTATTTT
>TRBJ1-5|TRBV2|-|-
CASTWDDVGQPQHF
TGTGCCAGCACTTGGGACGACGTCGGGCAGCCCCAGCATTTT
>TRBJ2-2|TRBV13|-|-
CASSTGGDGTGELFF
TGTGCCAGCAGCACCGGCGGGGATGGTACCGGGGAGCTGTTTTTT
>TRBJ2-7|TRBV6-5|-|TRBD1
CASKTGDVLNYEQYF
TGTGCCAGTAAAACAGGGGATGTTTTGAACTACGAGCAGTACTTC
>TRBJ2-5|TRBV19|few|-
CASSIDLSRDWEETQYF
TGTGCCAGTAGTATAGACCTGAGTCGCGACTGGGAGGAGACCCAGTACTTC
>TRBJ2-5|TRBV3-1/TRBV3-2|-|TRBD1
CASSPRDRGRGTQYF
TGTGCCAGCAGCCCTCGGGACAGGGGCCGAGGGACCCAGTACTTC
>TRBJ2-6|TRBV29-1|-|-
CSVETTGANVLTF
TGCAGCGTTGAGACAACGGGGGCCAACGTCCTGACTTTC
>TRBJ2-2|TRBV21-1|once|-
CASSKVRGTRTGRNTGELFF
TGTGCCAGCAGCAAAGTCCGGGGGACTAGGACAGGGAGGAACACCGGGGAGCTGTTTTTT
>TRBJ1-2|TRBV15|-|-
CATSRDRQSYGYTF
TGTGCCACCAGCAGAGATCGACAGAGTTATGGCTACACCTTC
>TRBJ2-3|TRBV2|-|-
CASSKTADTQYF
TGTGCCAGCAGTAAGACGGCAGATACGCAGTATTTT
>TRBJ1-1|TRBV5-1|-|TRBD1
CASSLYRGGTEAFF
TGCGCCAGCAGCTTGTACAGGGGAGGCACTGAAGCTTTCTTT
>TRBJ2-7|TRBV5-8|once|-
CASSFGGTGRAGEQYF
TGTGCCAGCAGCTTTGGTGGGACGGGCAGGGCAGGCGAGCAGTACTTC
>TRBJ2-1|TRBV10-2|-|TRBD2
CASSRTSGYNEQFF
TGCGCCAGCAGCCGGACTAGCGGCTACAATGAGCAGTTCTTC
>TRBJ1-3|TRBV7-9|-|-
CASSGSGSGNTIYF
TGTGCCAGCAGTGGGTCGGGTTCTGGAAACACCATATATTTT
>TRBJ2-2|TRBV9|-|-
CASSVAPSNTGELFF
TGTGCCAGCAGCGTAGCCCCAAGTAACACCGGGGAGCTGTTTTTT
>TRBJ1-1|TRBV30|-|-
CAWSPWTEAFF
TGTGCCTGGAGTCCCTGGACTGAAGCTTTCTTT
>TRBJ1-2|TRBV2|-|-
CASRDGILGYTF
TGTGCCAGCAGAGACGGGATTCTTGGCTACACCTTC
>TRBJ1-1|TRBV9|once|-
CASSSGLNTEAFF
TGTGCCAGCTCCTCTGGGCTGAACACTGAAGCTTTCTTT
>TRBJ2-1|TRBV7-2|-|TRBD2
CASSLQRGGSYNEQFF
TGTGCCAGCAGCTTGCAGCGGGGGGGCTCCTACAATGAGCAGTTCTTC
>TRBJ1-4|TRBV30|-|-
CAWSLGGAGKLFF
TGTGCCTGGAGCCTGGGGGGCGCAGGAAAACTGTTTTTT
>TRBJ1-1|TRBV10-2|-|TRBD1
CASSDPSGGTEAFF
TGCGCCAGCAGTGACCCCTCAGGGGGCACTGAAGCTTTCTTT
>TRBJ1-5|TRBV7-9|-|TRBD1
CASSRGTGGPQPQHF
TGTGCCAGCAGCCGCGGGACAGGGGGTCCTCAGCCCCAGCATTTT
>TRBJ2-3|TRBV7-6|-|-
CASSPWGGAKSTDTQYF
TGTGCCAGCAGCCCTTGGGGCGGGGCTAAAAGCACAGATACGCAGTATTTT
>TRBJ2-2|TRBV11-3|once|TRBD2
CASSLGEASGASNTGELFF
TGTGCCAGCAGCTTAGGTGAGGCTAGCGGGGCCTCGAACACCGGGGAGCTGTTTTTT
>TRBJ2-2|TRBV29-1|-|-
CSVEGAPNTGELFF
TGCAGCGTTGAGGGGGCCCCGAACACCGGGGAGCTGTTTTTT
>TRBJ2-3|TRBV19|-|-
CASSTGADTQYF
TGTGCCAGTAGTACGGGAGCAGATACGCAGTATTTT
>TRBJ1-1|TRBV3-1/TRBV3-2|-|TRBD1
CASSDEKTGWMNTEAFF
TGTGCCAGCAGCGACGAAAAGACAGGGTGGATGAACACTGAAGCTTTCTTT
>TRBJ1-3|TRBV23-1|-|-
CARPGLLSGNTIYF
TGCGCCAGGCCCGGATTACTCTCTGGAAACACCATATATTTT
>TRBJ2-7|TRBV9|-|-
CASSVAPGSSYEQYF
TGTGCCAGCAGCGTAGCACCCGGGAGCTCCTACGAGCAGTACTTC
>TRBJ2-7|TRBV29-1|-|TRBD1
CSVDRDRTGRTSYEQYF
TGCAGCGTTGATAGGGACAGGACCGGGCGTACCTCCTACGAGCAGTACTTC
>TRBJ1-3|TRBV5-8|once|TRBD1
CASRLQTGHHTIYF
TGTGCCAGCAGACTACAGACAGGGCACCACACCATATATTTT
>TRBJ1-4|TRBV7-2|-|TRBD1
CASNQPEGQGEKLFF
TGTGCCAGCAACCAACCCGAGGGACAGGGGGAAAAACTGTTTTTT
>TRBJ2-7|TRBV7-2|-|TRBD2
CASSPPVAGASYEQYF
TGTGCCAGCAGCCCCCCTGTAGCGGGGGCCTCCTACGAGCAGTACTTC
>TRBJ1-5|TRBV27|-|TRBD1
CASSHPTGMGNQPQHF
TGTGCCAGCAGTCACCCGACAGGGATGGGCAATCAGCCCCAGCATTTT